These 27 T cell receptor beta chains originate from one sample sequenced in a study of blood T cell repertoires in COVID-19. Profiled with immunoSEQ multiplex PCR; TCRdb holds only in-frame clones, not every one. This sample has roughly 120,000 clones, with 82% found just once. The sample taken for sequencing was peripheral blood. The receptor set was obtained from a man in his 70s with acute or convalescent COVID-19.

The V call is TRBV5-1, the J call TRBJ1-1; 8 bases map to TRBD1. Germline lookup yields CDR1 SGHRS and CDR2 YFSETQ. The CDR3 has 15 residues. V was pared by 2 bases and J by 8 bases, with 11 bases of the junction left unmatched. For the CDR3, the DNA is TGCGCCAGCAGCTTCGCAGGGGGCGTAATAGCGGAAGCTTTCTTT. Amino acid sequence: CASSFAGGVIAEAFF.

The CDR3 bases are TGTGCCAGCAAATTGAGGGGGCCGAACAGCGATGAGCAGTTCTTC. Encoded protein: CASKLRGPNSDEQFF. The J gene is TRBJ2-1, the V gene TRBV19, with 7 bases lining up with TRBD1. The CDR3 contains 15 residues. V shed 9 bases and J 8 bases; nucleotides not matched to a gene: 16. Germline V gene data show CDR1 as LNHDA and CDR2 as SQIVND (reference sequence).

This chain connects TRBV5-1 to TRBJ1-6; TRBD1 agrees at 11 bases. The CDR3 contains 19 residues. After removal of 4 bases from V and 1 base from J, the junction contained 10 bases not matched to a gene. Germline lookup yields CDR1 SGHRS and CDR2 YFSETQ. The DNA of the CDR3 is TGCGCCAGCAGCGACTCCGGGACAGGGGGGCAGTCCTATAATTCACCCCTCCACTTT. This encodes CASSDSGTGGQSYNSPLHF. Filled out from reference TRBV5-1 and TRBJ1-6, the complete variable domain reads KAGVTQTPRYLIKTRGQQVTLSCSPISGHRSVSWYQQTPGQGLQFLFEYFSETQRNKGNFPGRFSGRQFSNSRSEMNVSTLELGDSALYLCASSDSGTGGQSYNSPLHFGNGTRLTVT.

This chain links TRBV6-5 with TRBJ1-2; tentatively, D is TRBD1 (6 bases). CDR1 is MNHEY and CDR2 is SVGAGI in the germline V gene. Deletions cut 6 bases from V and 1 base from J, with 15 bases between. This CDR3 spans 15 amino acids. CDR3 nucleotides: TGTGCCAGCAGCCAGACAGGACTCGGTAACTATGGCTACACCTTC. Residues: CASSQTGLGNYGYTF.

The chain couples TRBV6-1 to TRBJ1-2; 10 bases match TRBD1. Losses at the gene ends were 3 bases for V and 3 bases for J; bases not matched to a gene: 4. The germline V gene encodes CDR1 MNHNS and CDR2 SASEGT. The CDR3 sequence is 15 residues long. CDR3 nucleotide sequence: TGTGCCAGCAGTGACCCGGGACAGGGGTACTATGGCTACACCTTC. Protein sequence: CASSDPGQGYYGYTF.

The chain combines TRBV28 with TRBJ2-7; TRBD1 agrees at 9 bases. The germline gives CDR1 MDHEN, CDR2 SYDVKM. The J segment lost 3 bases and the V segment lost 6 bases, leaving 6 bases of the junction unmatched. The CDR3 has 14 amino acids. CDR3 DNA sequence: TGTGCCAGCAGGACGCCGGGACAGGGCTACGAGCAGTACTTC. This sequence encodes CASRTPGQGYEQYF.

The J gene is TRBJ2-7, the V gene TRBV7-9; 10 bases are a match to TRBD1. Germline CDR1 reads SEHNR; CDR2 reads FQNEAQ (reference sequence). The V segment lost 7 bases and the J segment 2 bases; nucleotides outside the gene matches: 11. There are 16 residues in the CDR3. CDR3 nucleotides: TGTGCCAGCAATACCAACCGGGACAGGGGAACCTACGAGCAGTACTTC. It translates to CASNTNRDRGTYEQYF. The full variable domain, rest sourced from reference TRBV7-9 and TRBJ2-7, is DTGVSQNPRHKITKRGQNVTFRCDPISEHNRLYWYRQTLGQGPEFLTYFQNEAQLEKSRLLSDRFSAERPKGSFSTLEIQRTEQGDSAMYLCASNTNRDRGTYEQYFGPGTRLTVT.

CDR3: CASAGGTNSNQPQHF. The CDR3 DNA follows: TGTGCCAGCGCGGGGGGAACCAATAGCAATCAGCCCCAGCATTTT. The chain couples TRBV2 to TRBJ1-5; perhaps TRBD1 as D (5 bases). The V end lost 8 bases, the J end lost 0 bases, and 14 bases lay between the germline ends. CDR1 SNHLY and CDR2 FYNNEI come from the germline V gene. CDR3 length: 15 amino acids.

This clone was observed once. The chain is built from TRBV15 and TRBJ2-3; possibly TRBD2 for D (5 bases). This CDR3 has 16 residues. V dropped 0 bases and J dropped 6 bases, with 16 bases sitting between them. Germline loops: CDR1 LNHNV, CDR2 YYDKDF (reference sequence). The CDR3 nucleotides read TGTGCCACCAGCAGAGATCAAACCCCGGCGGGCGATACGCAGTATTTT. This encodes CATSRDQTPAGDTQYF. Combining the CDR3 with reference TRBV15 and TRBJ2-3 gives the whole variable domain DAMVIQNPRYQVTQFGKPVTLSCSQTLNHNVMYWYQQKSSQAPKLLFHYYDKDFNNEADTPDNFQSRRPNTSFCFLDIRSPGLGDTAMYLCATSRDQTPAGDTQYFGPGTRLTVL.

This chain links TRBV6-1 with TRBJ1-5; D remains unclear. This CDR3 has 15 residues. Germline CDR1 reads MNHNS; CDR2 reads SASEGT. V lost 5 bases and J 2 bases, leaving 13 bases between the germline ends. The chain's CDR3 is CASSTSGFGNQPQHF. The CDR3 DNA reads TGTGCCAGCAGTACCTCCGGTTTTGGCAATCAGCCCCAGCATTTT.

V usage is TRBV5-4 and J usage is TRBJ2-3; 8 bases fit TRBD2. V trimming: 3 bases; J trimming: 7 bases; junction bases outside the gene matches: 7. Germline values: CDR1 SGHNT, CDR2 YYREEE (reference sequence). The CDR3 has 14 residues. The CDR3 loop is CASSSWTSQNTQYF. Here the CDR3 DNA reads TGTGCCAGCAGCTCTTGGACTAGCCAAAATACGCAGTATTTT.

The chain combines TRBV14 with TRBJ1-2; no firm D call. Trimming pared 4 bases from V and 4 bases from J, leaving 10 bases between. Germline lookup yields CDR1 SGHDN and CDR2 FVKESK. The CDR3 has 13 residues. The chain's CDR3 is CASSRGSSYGYTF. In nucleotides, the CDR3 is TGTGCCAGCAGCCGAGGGAGTTCCTATGGCTACACCTTC.

The gene calls are TRBV9 and TRBJ2-3; D possibly corresponds to TRBD2 (5 bases). The CDR3 consists of 14 residues. Looked up from germline, CDR1 is SGDLS and CDR2 is YYNGEE. Trimming took off 6 bases at V and 4 bases at J, with 15 bases between the two ends. DNA for the CDR3: TGTGCCAGCAATGTTCGGGGAAACCCAGATACGCAGTATTTT. Translated: CASNVRGNPDTQYF. Combining the CDR3 with reference TRBV9 and TRBJ2-3 gives the whole variable domain DSGVTQTPKHLITATGQRVTLRCSPRSGDLSVYWYQQSLDQGLQFLIQYYNGEERAKGNILERFSAQQFPDLHSELNLSSLELGDSALYFCASNVRGNPDTQYFGPGTRLTVL.

The rearrangement uses TRBV28 and TRBJ1-2; 7 bases agree with TRBD1. J gave up 0 bases and V 5 bases, and 6 bases lay outside the gene matches. Germline-derived CDR1 and CDR2 are MDHEN and SYDVKM. The CDR3 has 15 amino acids. CDR3 protein: CASSGRDRPNYGYTF. CDR3 DNA: TGTGCCAGCAGTGGACGGGACAGACCTAACTATGGCTACACCTTC.

The chain has TRBV23-1 and TRBJ1-1; 7 bases fit TRBD1. TRBV23-1 counts as an open reading frame of uncertain function. This CDR3 region has 18 residues. The V gene end was trimmed by 3 bases and the J gene end by 2 bases; junction bases not matched to a gene: 15. CDR3 protein: CASSHHTGAPLTNTEAFF. The CDR3 DNA sequence: TGCGCCAGCAGTCACCACACAGGGGCCCCCCTAACAAACACTGAAGCTTTCTTT.

The V gene is TRBV10-3, the J gene TRBJ2-2; 8 bases are shared with TRBD1. The V segment lost 4 bases and the J segment 11 bases; nucleotides outside the gene matches: 6. Looked up from germline, CDR1 is ENHRY and CDR2 is SYGVKD. This CDR3 is 13 amino acids long. The CDR3 DNA reads as TGTGCCATCAGTGCCTCGACAGGGGTTGAGCTGTTTTTT. It yields the protein CAISASTGVELFF.

This clone was observed a handful of times. CDR3 DNA sequence: TGTGCCAGCAGCCCGATCAAGAAAGCCCACGAGCAGTACTTC. Translated, it gives CASSPIKKAHEQYF. The chain uses TRBV4-2 and TRBJ2-7; no clear D. Germline V gene data show CDR1 as LGHNA and CDR2 as YNFKEQ. The CDR3 sequence is 14 residues long. V was cut by 4 bases and J by 5 bases, with 15 bases left in between.

The rearrangement joins TRBV15 to TRBJ2-1; D gene ambiguous. Trimming took 1 base from V and 9 from J, leaving 7 bases between them. In germline, CDR1 is LNHNV, CDR2 YYDKDF (reference sequence). CDR3 size: 12 residues. The CDR3 loop is CATSRAAGEQFF. The CDR3, as DNA: TGTGCCACCAGCAGAGCCGCAGGTGAGCAGTTCTTC.

V and J are TRBV5-1 and TRBJ1-5, with TRBD1 matching over 8 bases. This CDR3 spans 14 amino acids. Germline V CDR1 and CDR2: SGHRS, YFSETQ. J lost 4 bases, V lost 4 bases, and 4 bases had no gene match. The chain's CDR3 is CASSAGQGNQPQHF. In DNA form, the CDR3 reads TGCGCCAGCAGCGCCGGACAGGGAAATCAGCCCCAGCATTTT.

The V gene is TRBV27, the J gene TRBJ2-3, with TRBD2 matching 9 bases. From germline, CDR1 is MNHEY and CDR2 SMNVEV (reference sequence). V was clipped by 6 bases and J by 1 base; unmatched bases: 14. CDR3 length: 18 amino acids. The CDR3 bases are TGTGCCAGCAGCCGGACCCTAAGCGGGGGGCGAGGCACAGATACGCAGTATTTT. It codes for CASSRTLSGGRGTDTQYF.

This chain connects TRBV5-1 to TRBJ1-1; D is perhaps TRBD1 (6 bases). This CDR3 comprises 14 residues. V was pared by 7 bases and J by 5 bases, with 18 bases between. Germline assignment: CDR1 SGHRS and CDR2 YFSETQ. The CDR3 region is CASGTGTRGTEAFF. CDR3 sequence (DNA): TGCGCCAGCGGAACAGGGACGAGGGGAACTGAAGCTTTCTTT. Based on the CDR3 plus reference TRBV5-1 and TRBJ1-1, the full variable domain is KAGVTQTPRYLIKTRGQQVTLSCSPISGHRSVSWYQQTPGQGLQFLFEYFSETQRNKGNFPGRFSGRQFSNSRSEMNVSTLELGDSALYLCASGTGTRGTEAFFGQGTRLTVV.

The rearrangement joins TRBV5-1 to TRBJ2-1; the match to TRBD2 covers 12 bases. The trim removed 1 base at V and 7 bases at J, leaving 3 bases unmatched. The CDR3 contains 15 residues. CDR1 and CDR2 from the germline V gene are SGHRS and YFSETQ. The CDR3 bases are TGCGCCAGCAGCTTGCTAGCGGGAGGGGAAAATGAGCAGTTCTTC. Translation: CASSLLAGGENEQFF.

This chain links TRBV6-4 with TRBJ2-3; 12 nucleotides align to TRBD2. With 6 bases clipped from V and 4 bases from J, the junction kept 8 bases outside the gene matches. CDR1 is MRHNA and CDR2 is SNTAGT in the germline V gene. This CDR3 spans 16 amino acids. The CDR3 reads CASSTASGRAPDTQYF. CDR3 sequence (DNA): TGTGCCAGCAGCACAGCTAGCGGGAGGGCCCCAGATACGCAGTATTTT.

The chain joins TRBV27 to TRBJ2-7; weak D call: TRBD2 (5 bases). Germline V gene data show CDR1 as MNHEY and CDR2 as SMNVEV (reference sequence). Between the trimmed V and J ends, which lost 2 bases and 7 bases, there was a span of 18 bases. This CDR3 is 15 amino acids long. For the CDR3, the DNA is TGTGCCAGCAGTTTAGGAGCCCGAGGGCCTCGGGAGCAGTACTTC. Protein sequence: CASSLGARGPREQYF.

The chain's CDR3 is CASSLKGVTFDPMNTEAFF. In DNA, the CDR3 is TGCGCCAGCAGTCTCAAAGGGGTCACCTTTGACCCGATGAACACTGAAGCTTTCTTT. V is TRBV23-1 and J is TRBJ1-1; the D gene is possibly TRBD1 (5 bases). Being an ORF, TRBV23-1 has a function that is uncertain. The CDR3 loop spans 19 amino acids. Trimming removed 4 bases at V and 0 bases at J, with 24 bases between.

The rearrangement uses TRBV6-5 and TRBJ1-5; 9 bases match TRBD1. Germline assignment: CDR1 MNHEY and CDR2 SVGAGI. Losses at the gene ends were 9 bases for V and 6 bases for J; bases not matched to a gene: 6. CDR3 length: 13 residues. DNA of the CDR3: TGTGCCAGTCGGGACAGGGACGCTCAGCCCCAGCATTTT. Protein: CASRDRDAQPQHF.

The chain uses TRBV10-3 and TRBJ2-5; 8 nucleotides agree with TRBD1. This CDR3 region has 13 residues. Germline trimming cut 4 bases from V and 3 bases from J; bases unmatched to any gene: 1. The germline V gene has CDR1 ENHRY and CDR2 SYGVKD. CDR3: CAISVQGEETQYF. As DNA, the CDR3 is TGTGCCATCAGTGTACAGGGGGAAGAGACCCAGTACTTC.